This TCR beta chain was captured in a study of cytomegalovirus exposure and HLA in healthy donors (dated by TCRdb to 2017 to 2019). About the investigation overall: An earlier analysis of roughly 500 of the donors reported approximately 260 Gb of sequence data and 95 million to 130 million unique TCR beta sequences obtained from about 170 million T cells. Both class I and class II loci were covered by HLA typing, at four-digit resolution. Typing coverage differed by locus: A, B, C, DRB1 and DQB1 were typed in about 620-640 donors, DQA1 in 500 to 550, DPA1 in approximately 610, and DPB1 in roughly 450. The genetic ancestry cluster associated with self-reported Caucasian donors included about 81% of the 398 genotyped donors. The study used immunosequencing to profile the T cell repertoires of several hundred subjects and linked those repertoires to cytomegalovirus serostatus. Alongside the repertoire data, information on donor age, sex, ethnicity and CMV serostatus was compiled. On average, around 230,000 unique TCR beta nucleotide sequences were sequenced per donor among more than 350 genotyped donors of the cohort, with roughly 18% of those sequences being non-productive. Because of strong linkage in the cohort, five DR-DQ haplotypes were treated as single units for association and clustering. All discovery cohort repertoires had been generated on a single sequencing platform. The aim of the study was to test whether cataloging public T cell receptors could identify signatures of past pathogen exposure. The study combined high-throughput TCR immunosequencing, statistical association of individual TCRs with disease status, and machine learning to predict cytomegalovirus infection status. A separate validation cohort of roughly 110 different subjects was used in addition to the roughly 720-subject first cohort. Genome-wide SNP genotypes for about 65% of the roughly 670 donors were used in a later genetic analysis, which treated that subset as a discovery cohort. In a later analysis, previously published TCR beta repertoires from several hundred donors were re-analyzed and high-resolution HLA genotyping was added so that TCR occurrence patterns could be studied. To decide whether each TCR beta V gene segment behaved as functional or pseudogenic, an earlier analysis of approximately 590 of the donors relied on high-throughput TCR beta sequencing. Rather than using new phenotypic data, the later analysis identified candidate immune exposures from TCR beta sequences and from how often those sequences occurred across donors. An early release that covered about 600 HLA-typed donors contained approximately 300 gigabases of sequencing data and around 85 million unique TCR sequences.

The full study reports these points: Some IMGT-functional V segments, including TRBV6-2 and TRBV6-3, could not be told apart with the 87-base-pair reads, so those segments were excluded. Strong co-occurrence of HLA alleles, especially DR and DQ, made assigning TCR associations to individual alleles difficult. A later analysis associated about 16,000 TCR beta sequences with specific HLA alleles at a false discovery rate of 0.05. While some public TCRs were present in many individuals, most TCR sequences turned up only very rarely across donors. A further reported finding was that TCR beta sequences accurately predicted the HLA-A and HLA-B alleles for most subjects in the first cohort. Because HLA typing was unavailable for some donors at each locus, only the typed subset was used in association tests. In vitro tests confirmed that a few of the cytomegalovirus-associated TCR beta chains recognize cytomegalovirus antigens. A later analysis found that most CMV-associated TCR beta chains appeared HLA-restricted, with HLA associations seemingly driven largely by CMV exposure. A cluster of highly shared sequence variants was judged likely to be a technical artifact of the sequencing pipeline. In this cohort, only TCR beta chains were sequenced, and detectable features were limited by the absence of alpha or paired-chain data. A later analysis found that HLA-associated TCR beta chains were more clonally expanded and had lower generation probabilities than equally common non-associated chains. The earlier analysis of almost 600 of the donors excluded roughly 17 rarely observed V segments, including chromosome 9 orphons, because counts were too low. The authors suggested that the approach could potentially be extended to other disease states and immunological phenotypes. The presence/absence analyses assumed that sequencing depth was roughly uniform across donors, and that assumption may not be true. A later genetic analysis associated a missense DCLRE1C variant with V-gene and J-gene trimming of TCR beta chains, and an independent cohort replicated the association. Correlated functional status among segregating V segments might be attributable to linkage disequilibrium, but an unknown experimental factor could not be ruled out. In a later analysis, several top co-occurrence clusters were reported to appear linked to parvovirus B19, influenza, CMV and Epstein-Barr virus. The classifier was reported to diagnose cytomegalovirus status with high specificity and sensitivity in both the original cohort and the validation cohort. According to a later analysis, TCR association rates differed among HLA loci, with DRB1 alleles showing the most associated TCRs and HLA-C alleles showing the fewest. In a later genetic analysis, fewer N-insertions in productive TCRs were reported among donors in an Asian-associated ancestry cluster than the 666-donor mean. In an earlier analysis of 500 to 650 of the donors, most TCR beta V segments appeared in productive rearrangements about 90% or about 30% of the time, broadly matching IMGT annotations. The study gave a list of more than 150 TCR beta chains associated with cytomegalovirus. CMV serostatus was the only immune exposure information available for the cohort.

The CDR3 holds 13 amino acids from the cysteine to the phenylalanine. The retained sequence is limited to the CDR3, 39 bases, with the frame set at the first base. Relative to germline, V is 7 bases shorter and J is 6 bases shorter, with 13 bases between their ends. CDR1 and CDR2 are read off the germline V gene (reference sequence) as LNHDA and SQIVND. The library came from the immunoSEQ multiplex PCR assay. For the multiplex PCR, a mixture combining 60 forward primers for TCR Vbeta segments and 13 reverse primers for TCR Jbeta segments was used. The CDR3 region of rearranged TCR beta genes was amplified from genomic DNA with a multiplex PCR assay. The amplified TCR beta libraries were sequenced on the Illumina HiSeq System as 87-base-pair reads. On the authors' methods: Across the 670 or so repertoires, a later analysis counted tens of millions of unique TCR beta chains, 9.5 million to 13 million of which were shared by at least two donors. Raw reads were error-corrected and collapsed into unique sequences with a nearest-neighbor algorithm that merged closely related sequences to remove PCR and sequencing errors. CDR3 sequences were aligned to IMGT reference sequences to assign V, D and J gene segments. For a sequence to be retained, a match of at least six nucleotides was required to both a V gene segment and a J gene segment. Rearrangements were called productive when the CDR3 lacked stop codons and stayed in frame with V and J; all others were non-productive. Following IMGT convention, CDR3 was defined as the stretch from the second conserved V-encoded cysteine up to the conserved J-encoded phenylalanine. The earlier analysis of 587 of the donors excluded any sequence lacking an unambiguous match to a single V gene segment. An earlier analysis of fewer than 650 of the donors classified V segments as functional when productive rearrangements were above 56.7% and as segregating when the standard deviation between donors was above 5%. A statistical classification framework was developed to diagnose cytomegalovirus status using the catalog of TCR beta chain sequences. In a later analysis, V and J genes were assigned by comparing TCR nucleotide sequences against IMGT/GENE-DB human TR gene sequences. Using the TCRdist pipeline, a later analysis assigned CDR3 sequences along with most-parsimonious VDJ recombination scenarios. In a later analysis, every TCR beta chain was defined by the combination of its CDR3 amino acid sequence and its V-gene family, and reads without a unique V-gene family were dropped. In a later analysis, fewer than 650 highly shared, low-generation-probability nucleotide sequences were removed to address suspected cross-contamination and a sequencing artifact. A later analysis calculated a clonal expansion index for each public chain from normalized within-repertoire ranks of inferred template counts. In a later analysis, generation probabilities were computed using a VDJ recombination model fitted to out-of-frame rearrangements, and the results were checked against IGoR. Hypergeometric tests were used in a later analysis to score TCR-TCR, TCR-HLA and TCR-CMV co-occurrence, with a repertoire-size bias correction applied to the TCR pairs. To estimate false discovery rates, a later analysis permuted the HLA or CMV assignments 20 times. In a later analysis, co-occurring TCRs were grouped using DBSCAN, with TCRdist sequence similarity added in when clustering inside HLA-allele-positive subsets. Co-occurrence clustering excluded repertoires with fewer than 30,000 or more than 120,000 public chains, plus five with anomalous nucleotide sharing. In its TCRdb copy, this immuneACCESS table keeps in-frame sequences only and misses some clones. Where compared with another copy, unresolved V genes explain less than half of these, and the others have no known cause. The V and J calls and clone size were taken over from that table, and D and trimming were inferred from the DNA. The sample's records list tens of thousands of clones. The ten largest clones take up 15% of the sample.

Comment on this clone: The antigen this receptor binds is unknown.

The cohort comprised hundreds of healthy bone marrow donors. At the time of sampling, every cohort member was nominally healthy, though immune exposures that went unrecorded were likely present. The donor tested CMV seropositive and was one of the 289 seropositive cohort members. A peripheral blood sample was provided by each donor, and peripheral blood mononuclear cells were used for TCR beta sequencing. Genomic DNA was extracted from the blood cell samples with the Qiagen DNeasy Blood Extraction Kit. Rearrangement joined TRBV19 to TRBJ2-1; 6 matching bases give a weak D call of TRBD2. This receptor was obtained from a man aged 50 to 59 in good health and CMV-seropositive. The material sequenced was PBMCs. The DNA is as follows: TGTGCCAGTAATAGCGGAGAACTCAATGAGCAGTTCTTC. It encodes CASNSGELNEQFF. Reference TRBV19 and TRBJ2-1 genes cover what lies past the CDR3, so the full variable domain is DGGITQSPKYLFRKEGQNVTLSCEQNLNHDAMYWYRQDPGQGLRLIYYSQIVNDFQKGDIAEGYSVSREKKESFPLTVTSAQKNPTAFYLCASNSGELNEQFFGPGTRLTVL.